This TCR beta chain was recovered during a study of cytomegalovirus exposure and HLA in healthy donors. Study observations and caveats: Later, TCR association rates were found to vary by HLA locus, highest for DRB1 and lowest for HLA-C. When presence/absence was analysed, sequencing depth was taken to be roughly uniform across donors. The investigators catalogued 160 or so TCR beta chains as cytomegalovirus-associated.

The primer mix had 60 Vbeta and 13 Jbeta primers. This table comes from immunoSEQ multiplex PCR, and its TCRdb copy is limited to in-frame clones, with some not included. The data hold about 190,000 clones, with roughly 73% observed a single time. As regards this clone: Its specificity is unknown.

This CDR3 spans 14 amino acids. Trimming left V 3 bases short and J 4 bases short, with 10 bases between. Germline lookup yields CDR1 SNHLY and CDR2 FYNNEI. This rearrangement joins TRBV2 to TRBJ2-1; perhaps TRBD1 as D (5 bases). The receptor comes from a woman aged 25 to 39 in good health and CMV-seropositive. Sample: PBMCs. The CDR3: CASSDVTVYNEQFF. The CDR3 DNA follows: TGTGCCAGCAGTGACGTGACAGTATACAATGAGCAGTTCTTC.